This T cell receptor (beta chain) was captured by sequencing in a study of cytomegalovirus exposure and HLA in healthy donors. Study background: Ancestry clustering placed more than 80% of under 450 genotyped donors in the Caucasian-associated cluster.

The CDR3 sequence is 14 residues long. Trimming cost V 1 base and J 2 bases, with 5 bases left between them. Germline CDR1 is SNHLY and CDR2 is FYNNEI. The study sampled nominally healthy donors, though unrecorded immune exposures were likely. Study findings and constraints: There were some public TCRs occurring in many donors, but most TCR sequences were rare.

In the PCR, 60 Vbeta and 13 Jbeta primers were used. The protocol was immunoSEQ multiplex PCR, while the TCRdb copy is restricted to in-frame clones and leaves out a portion. The sample consists of roughly 99,000 clones, around 73% of them appearing once. This clone has only a few counts. Its cognate antigen is unknown. The receptor was isolated from a man between 25 and 39 years old in good health and CMV-seronegative. Material for sequencing was PBMCs. The V gene is TRBV2, the J gene TRBJ1-4; D uncertain. The CDR3 spells CASSEGRTNEKLFF. CDR3 coding DNA: TGTGCCAGCAGTGAAGGCAGGACTAATGAAAAACTGTTTTTT.